This T cell receptor beta chain was obtained from a study of early T cells in non-severe SARS-CoV-2 infection. Germline CDR1 reads LGHNA; CDR2 reads YSLEER. The CDR3 runs to 17 residues. This clonotype has at least ten counts. A junction boundary mismatches the germline segment, possibly from a read error. TCRdb reprocessed the 5' RACE reads via MiXCR and lists one record per CDR3 protein. The sample lists approximately 20,000 distinct CDR3 sequences, 4.5% seen once, with 7.8% in the top ten. V is TRBV4-3 and J is TRBJ1-1, with D unresolved. The clonotype was recovered from an adult who was a healthcare worker with PCR-confirmed SARS-CoV-2 infection or an uninfected control (not recorded which). The sequencing sample was made of whole blood. CDR3 sequence: CASSQDFVQVGNAEAFF. The CDR3 region has the DNA TGCGCCAGCAGCCAAGATTTCGTTCAGGTTGGGAACGCTGAAGCTTTCTTT.